These T cell receptor beta chains were read from a single sample in a study of cytomegalovirus exposure and HLA in healthy donors. Profiling relied on immunoSEQ multiplex PCR, and the TCRdb table lists in-frame clones only, not all of them. This table has around 99,000 clones, 55% to 85% appearing once. Sequencing was done on a sample of PBMCs. The source is a man between 25 and 39 years old in good health and CMV-seronegative. Each CDR3 is given with its conserved first and last residue. Each record gives: D gene, V gene, J gene, clone size, CDR3 DNA, CDR3 protein. The D gene is left open where the match is weak. The listing skips clone size in some rows; elsewhere it reads once, few, many or a size class.

>TRBD1|TRBV19|TRBJ1-1|NA
TGTGCCAGTAGTAAGACAGGGTCAATGAACACTGAAGCTTTCTTT
CASSKTGSMNTEAFF
>TRBD2|TRBV4-1|TRBJ2-3|NA
TGCGCCAGCAGCCAAGTTTACCCCGCTAGCGGGAGGCGGACAGATACGCAGTATTTT
CASSQVYPASGRRTDTQYF
>NA|TRBV6-6|TRBJ2-3|NA
TGTGCCAGCAGCCGAATTAGCGCCACTAGCACAGATACGCAGTATTTT
CASSRISATSTDTQYF
>NA|TRBV28|TRBJ1-5|NA
TGTGCCAGCAGTCGTCGGAGCGATCAGCCCCAGAATTTT
CASSRRSDQPQNF
>TRBD1|TRBV28|TRBJ1-2|NA
TGTGCCAGCACCCTCCGGGCACAGGGGGGCTACACCTTC
CASTLRAQGGYTF
>NA|TRBV11-3|TRBJ2-7|NA
TGTGCCAGCAGCGCCGATATGGCAGGAAAGGCTCTAAGACCCTACGAGCAGTACTTC
CASSADMAGKALRPYEQYF
>TRBD1|TRBV5-1|TRBJ2-7|NA
TGCGCCAGCAGCCCGAGACAGGGGCCGGACGAGCAGTACTTC
CASSPRQGPDEQYF
>NA|TRBV4-1|TRBJ2-1|NA
TGCGCCAGCAGCCAAGATAAGAGCTCCTACAATGAGCAGTTCTTC
CASSQDKSSYNEQFF
>NA|TRBV6-5|TRBJ1-2|NA
TGTGCCAGCAGTTACTCTGGCAGGGAAGGTGGCTACACCTTC
CASSYSGREGGYTF
>TRBD1|TRBV11-2|TRBJ1-2|few
TGTGCCAGCAGCTTAGATTGGGCCGGGACAGGGGCAGAAGGCTACACCTTC
CASSLDWAGTGAEGYTF
>NA|TRBV2|TRBJ2-7|NA
TGTGCCAGCAGTGCGTTGAGGGAGAAAGATTCCCACGAGCAGTACTTC
CASSALREKDSHEQYF
>NA|TRBV6-5|TRBJ2-2|NA
TGTGCCAGCAGTTGGGCCACCGGGGAGCTGTTTTTT
CASSWATGELFF
>NA|TRBV25-1|TRBJ2-5|NA
TGTGCCAGCAGTGAATATGGACAGCAAGAGACCCAGTACTTC
CASSEYGQQETQYF
>TRBD2|TRBV6-1|TRBJ2-7|NA
TGTGCCAGCAGTGAAGCTGTACGGGAGGCCTACGAGCAGTACTTC
CASSEAVREAYEQYF
>NA|TRBV9|TRBJ2-1|NA
TGTGCCAGCAGCGTAGAACCGGGAGTCCTCAATGAGCAGTTCTTC
CASSVEPGVLNEQFF
>TRBD1|TRBV2|TRBJ2-7|few
TGTGCCAGCAGTGACAACAGGGGCGAGCAGTACTTC
CASSDNRGEQYF
>TRBD2|TRBV11-2|TRBJ2-3|NA
TGTGCCAGCAGCCCGTTAGCGGGAGCAGATACGCAGTATTTT
CASSPLAGADTQYF
>NA|TRBV5-4|TRBJ2-7|NA
TGTGCCAGCAGCTTCACTACAGGCTCCTACGAGCAGTACTTC
CASSFTTGSYEQYF
>TRBD1|TRBV6-5|TRBJ1-1|NA
TGTGCCAGCAGTGAATTGACAGGGAAAGCTTTCTTT
CASSELTGKAFF
>TRBD1|TRBV10-3|TRBJ1-2|NA
TGTGCCATCAGTGAGCCCGACAGGGGGCCTTATGGCTACACCTTC
CAISEPDRGPYGYTF
>TRBD2|TRBV27|TRBJ2-7|NA
TGTGCCAGCAGTCCAGCTAGCGGGAGAGACTACGAGCAGTACTTC
CASSPASGRDYEQYF
>NA|TRBV19|TRBJ1-2|NA
TGTGCCAGTAGTGTCGCCGGGACTCCCCATAGCTATGGCTACACCTTC
CASSVAGTPHSYGYTF
>NA|TRBV4-2|TRBJ2-2|once
TGTGCCAGCAGCCAAGATGGGATAGCGTCGGGCGGGGAGCTGTTTTTT
CASSQDGIASGGELFF
>TRBD2|TRBV7-3|TRBJ2-1|few
TGTGCCAGCAGCTTCTTGGGGGGAGCTAGCGGGGAGGGCAATGAGCAGTTCTTC
CASSFLGGASGEGNEQFF
>TRBD2|TRBV4-1|TRBJ2-7|NA
TGCGCCAGCAGCCCTGGCGGGGGTTCTGCCTACGAGCAGTACTTC
CASSPGGGSAYEQYF
>TRBD1|TRBV5-1|TRBJ2-3|NA
TGCGCCAGCAGCACCTCCGGGACAGGGCCTTCTGATACGCAGTATTTT
CASSTSGTGPSDTQYF
>NA|TRBV30|TRBJ2-3|NA
TGTGCCTGGAGCGGGGTAATCCCAGATACGCAGTATTTT
CAWSGVIPDTQYF
>TRBD2|TRBV5-6|TRBJ2-7|NA
TGTGCCAGCAGTAGACTAGCGGGGGGGCATCAGTACTTC
CASSRLAGGHQYF
>TRBD1|TRBV28|TRBJ1-1|NA
TGTGCCAGCAGACTGACAGGGAGGAACACTGAAGCTTTCTTT
CASRLTGRNTEAFF
>NA|TRBV19|TRBJ2-1|NA
TGTGCCAGTAGTATAGGTAGCAGCTTGGGGCAGTTCTTC
CASSIGSSLGQFF